This entry lists 7 T cell receptor beta chains sequenced from one sample in a study of identical twins. Via MiXCR, TCRdb re-called the 5' RACE reads, giving one row per CDR3 protein. The table shows fewer than 250,000 distinct CDR3 sequences, with around a sixth occurring only once. These same records also appear under a second study, on T cells expressing NK-cell markers.

The source material was CD8+ T cells sorted from blood. These receptors were collected from a woman aged 18-29 years in good health.

The V call is TRBV29-1, the J call TRBJ1-3; possibly TRBD1 for D (5 bases). This CDR3 contains 13 residues. Trimming removed 3 bases at V and 4 bases at J, with 10 bases between. Germline lookup yields CDR1 SQVTM and CDR2 ANQGSEA. The CDR3 region is CSVDGDHGNTIYF. CDR3 bases: TGCAGCGTTGACGGGGACCACGGAAACACCATATATTTT.

This clonotype was picked up a small number of times. The chain has TRBV6-1 and TRBJ2-3, with 12 bases fitting TRBD2. Germline CDR1 MNHNS, CDR2 SASEGT. The CDR3 length is 15 residues. After removal of 6 bases from V and 5 bases from J, the junction contained 6 bases not matched to a gene. The DNA for the CDR3 is TGTGCCAGCAGCCTGCTAGCGGGGGGGCAAGATACGCAGTATTTT. Its translation: CASSLLAGGQDTQYF.

This clonotype was picked up a small number of times. The rearrangement links TRBV6-1 to TRBJ2-2, with D perhaps matching TRBD2 (5 bases). Trimming cost V 5 bases and J 4 bases, with 14 bases left between them. The germline V gene encodes CDR1 MNHNS and CDR2 SASEGT. This CDR3 has 15 residues. The CDR3, as DNA: TGTGCCAGCAGTCCCGGCGTGGGGAGCACCGGGGAGCTGTTTTTT. Translating gives CASSPGVGSTGELFF.

This chain links TRBV14 with TRBJ2-5; unclear D gene. CDR3 size: 14 residues. Per germline, CDR1 SGHDN and CDR2 FVKESK. Trimming took 4 bases from V and 4 from J, leaving 13 bases between them. In DNA, the CDR3 is TGTGCCAGCAGCCGTTATCTCCCCCCAGAGACCCAGTACTTC. Residues: CASSRYLPPETQYF.

This chain uses TRBV27 with TRBJ2-7; 7 bases are a match to TRBD1. The CDR3 contains 15 residues. The V segment lost 6 bases and the J segment 5 bases; nucleotides outside the gene matches: 13. Germline lookup yields CDR1 MNHEY and CDR2 SMNVEV (reference sequence). The CDR3 region is CASSLRPGTVHEQYF. The CDR3 nucleotides read TGTGCCAGCAGCTTACGTCCCGGGACAGTCCACGAGCAGTACTTC.

This clonotype was counted at least ten times. V is TRBV7-9 and J is TRBJ2-7; D gene uncertain. CDR3 length equals 13 residues. Trimming took off 6 bases at V and 3 bases at J, with 12 bases between the two ends. Germline V gives CDR1 SEHNR, CDR2 FQNEAQ (reference sequence). The CDR3 sequence is CASSSDVNYEQYF. The CDR3 DNA is TGTGCCAGCAGTTCTGACGTGAACTACGAGCAGTACTTC.

This clonotype was picked up a small number of times. The chain is built from TRBV27 and TRBJ2-3; 7 bases fit TRBD1. CDR3 length equals 20 residues. V gave up 3 bases and J gave up 2 bases; unmatched junction bases: 20. Per germline, CDR1 MNHEY and CDR2 SMNVEV (reference sequence). The CDR3 loop reads CASSLSLTGDGQFHTDTQYF. The CDR3 DNA reads TGTGCCAGCAGTTTGTCGCTCACAGGGGACGGACAGTTCCACACAGATACGCAGTATTTT.